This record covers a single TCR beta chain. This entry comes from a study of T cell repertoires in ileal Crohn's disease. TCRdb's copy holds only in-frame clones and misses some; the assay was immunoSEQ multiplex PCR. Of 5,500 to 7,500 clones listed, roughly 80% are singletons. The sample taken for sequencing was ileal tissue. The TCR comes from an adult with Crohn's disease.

CDR3 sequence: CATAHTSSYEQYF. CDR3 in DNA: TGTGCCACCGCCCACACCAGCTCCTACGAGCAGTACTTC. This chain joins TRBV6-1 and TRBJ2-7; no clear D gene. The CDR3 runs 13 residues. Germline CDR1 MNHNS, CDR2 SASEGT. V lost 10 bases and J lost 0, with 13 bases in between.